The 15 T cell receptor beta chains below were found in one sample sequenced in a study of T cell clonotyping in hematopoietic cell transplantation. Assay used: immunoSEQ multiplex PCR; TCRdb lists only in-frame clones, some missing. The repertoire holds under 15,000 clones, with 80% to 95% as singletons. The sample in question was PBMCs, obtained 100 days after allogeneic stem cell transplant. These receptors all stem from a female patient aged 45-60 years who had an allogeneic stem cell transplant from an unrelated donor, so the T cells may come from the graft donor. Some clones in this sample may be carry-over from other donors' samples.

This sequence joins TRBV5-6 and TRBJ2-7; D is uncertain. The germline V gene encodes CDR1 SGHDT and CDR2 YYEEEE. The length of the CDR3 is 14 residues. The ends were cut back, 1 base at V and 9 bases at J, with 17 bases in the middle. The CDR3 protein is CASSLSRILRGQYF. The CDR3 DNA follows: TGTGCCAGCAGCTTGTCGCGGATATTACGAGGGCAGTACTTC.

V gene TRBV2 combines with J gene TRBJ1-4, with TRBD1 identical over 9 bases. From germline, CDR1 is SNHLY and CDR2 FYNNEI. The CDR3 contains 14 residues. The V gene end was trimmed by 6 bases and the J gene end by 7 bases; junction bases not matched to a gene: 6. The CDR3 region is CASSRDRVGEKLFF. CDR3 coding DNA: TGTGCCAGCAGCAGGGACAGGGTTGGTGAAAAACTGTTTTTT.

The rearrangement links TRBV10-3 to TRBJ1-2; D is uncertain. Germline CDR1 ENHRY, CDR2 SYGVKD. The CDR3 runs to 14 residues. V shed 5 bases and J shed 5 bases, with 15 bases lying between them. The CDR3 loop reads CAISSPGQSYGYTF. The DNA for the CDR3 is TGTGCCATCAGTAGCCCGGGCCAGTCGTATGGCTACACCTTC.

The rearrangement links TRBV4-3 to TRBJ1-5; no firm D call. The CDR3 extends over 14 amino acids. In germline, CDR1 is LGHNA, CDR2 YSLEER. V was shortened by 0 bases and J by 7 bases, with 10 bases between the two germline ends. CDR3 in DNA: TGCGCCAGCAGCCAAGAAAGCAGGAGCCAGCCCCAGCATTTT. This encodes CASSQESRSQPQHF.

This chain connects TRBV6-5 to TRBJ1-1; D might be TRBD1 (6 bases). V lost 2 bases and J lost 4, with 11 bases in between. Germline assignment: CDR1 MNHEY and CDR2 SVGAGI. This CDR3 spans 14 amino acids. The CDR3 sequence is CASSYAGVGTEAFF. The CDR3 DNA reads TGTGCCAGCAGTTACGCAGGGGTAGGCACTGAAGCTTTCTTT.

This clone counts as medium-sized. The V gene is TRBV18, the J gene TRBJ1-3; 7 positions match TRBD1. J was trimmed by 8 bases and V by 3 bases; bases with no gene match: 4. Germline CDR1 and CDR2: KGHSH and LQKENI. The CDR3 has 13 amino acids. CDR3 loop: CASSPARGDTIYF. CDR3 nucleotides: TGTGCCAGCTCACCGGCCAGGGGGGACACCATATATTTT. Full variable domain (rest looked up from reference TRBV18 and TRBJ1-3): NAGVMQNPRHLVRRRGQEARLRCSPMKGHSHVYWYRQLPEEGLKFMVYLQKENIIDESGMPKERFSAEFPKEGPSILRIQQVVRGDSAAYFCASSPARGDTIYFGEGSWLTVV.

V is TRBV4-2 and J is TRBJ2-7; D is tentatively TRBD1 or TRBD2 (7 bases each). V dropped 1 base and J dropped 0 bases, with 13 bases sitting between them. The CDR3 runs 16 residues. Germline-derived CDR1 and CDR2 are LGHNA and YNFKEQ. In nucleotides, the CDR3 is TGTGCCAGCAGCCAAGGCCAGGGGGGGGCCTCCTACGAGCAGTACTTC. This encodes CASSQGQGGASYEQYF.

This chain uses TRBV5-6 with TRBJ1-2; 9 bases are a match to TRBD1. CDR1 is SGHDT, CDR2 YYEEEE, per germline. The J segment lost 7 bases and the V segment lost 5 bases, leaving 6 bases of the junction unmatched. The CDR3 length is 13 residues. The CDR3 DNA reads TGTGCCAGCAGGCCACAGGGGGCGCTTGGCTACACCTTC. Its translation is CASRPQGALGYTF.

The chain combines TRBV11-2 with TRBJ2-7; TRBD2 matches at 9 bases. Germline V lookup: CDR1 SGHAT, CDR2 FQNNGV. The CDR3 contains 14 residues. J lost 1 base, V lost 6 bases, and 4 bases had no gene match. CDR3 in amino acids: CASRVTSGSYEQYF. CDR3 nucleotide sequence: TGTGCCAGCAGGGTGACTAGCGGTTCCTACGAGCAGTACTTC.

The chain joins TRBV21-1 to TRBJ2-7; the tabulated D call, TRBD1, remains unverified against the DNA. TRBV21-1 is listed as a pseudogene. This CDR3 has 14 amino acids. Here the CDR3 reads CASHYGTTSYEQYF. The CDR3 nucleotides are TGTGCCAGCCACTACGGGACAACCTCCTACGAGCAGTACTTC.

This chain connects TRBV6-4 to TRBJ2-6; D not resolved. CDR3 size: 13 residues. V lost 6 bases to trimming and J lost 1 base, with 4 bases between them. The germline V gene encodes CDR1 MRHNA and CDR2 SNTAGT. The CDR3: CASSESGANVLTF. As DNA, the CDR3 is TGTGCCAGCAGCGAGTCTGGGGCCAACGTCCTGACTTTC.

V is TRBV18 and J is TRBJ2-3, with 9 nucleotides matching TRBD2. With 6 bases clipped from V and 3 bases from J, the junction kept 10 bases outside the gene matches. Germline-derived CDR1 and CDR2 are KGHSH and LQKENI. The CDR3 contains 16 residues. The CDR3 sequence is CASSTRGGLGTDTQYF. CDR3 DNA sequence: TGTGCCAGCTCGACGCGGGGGGGCCTCGGAACAGATACGCAGTATTTT.

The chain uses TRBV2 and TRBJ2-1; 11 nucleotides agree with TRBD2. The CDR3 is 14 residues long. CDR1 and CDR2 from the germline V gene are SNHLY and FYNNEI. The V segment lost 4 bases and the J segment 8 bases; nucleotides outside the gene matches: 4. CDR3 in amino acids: CASSGLAGTHEQFF. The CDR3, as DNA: TGTGCCAGCAGTGGACTAGCGGGGACACATGAGCAGTTCTTC. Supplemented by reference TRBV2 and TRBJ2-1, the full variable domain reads EPEVTQTPSHQVTQMGQEVILRCVPISNHLYFYWYRQILGQKVEFLVSFYNNEISEKSEIFDDQFSVERPDGSNFTLKIRSTKLEDSAMYFCASSGLAGTHEQFFGPGTRLTVL.

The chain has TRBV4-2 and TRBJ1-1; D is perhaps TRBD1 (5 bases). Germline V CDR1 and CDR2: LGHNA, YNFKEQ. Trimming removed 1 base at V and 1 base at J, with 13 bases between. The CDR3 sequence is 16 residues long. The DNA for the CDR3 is TGTGCCAGCAGCCAAGCCCTTCGGGGGAAGAACACTGAAGCTTTCTTT. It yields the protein CASSQALRGKNTEAFF.

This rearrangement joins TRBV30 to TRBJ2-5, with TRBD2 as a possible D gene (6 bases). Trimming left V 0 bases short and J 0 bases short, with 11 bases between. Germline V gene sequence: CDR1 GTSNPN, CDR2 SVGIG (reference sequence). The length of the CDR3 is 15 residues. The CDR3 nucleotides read TGTGCCTGGAGTGTCGGGGGTTTGTACCAAGAGACCCAGTACTTC. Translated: CAWSVGGLYQETQYF.